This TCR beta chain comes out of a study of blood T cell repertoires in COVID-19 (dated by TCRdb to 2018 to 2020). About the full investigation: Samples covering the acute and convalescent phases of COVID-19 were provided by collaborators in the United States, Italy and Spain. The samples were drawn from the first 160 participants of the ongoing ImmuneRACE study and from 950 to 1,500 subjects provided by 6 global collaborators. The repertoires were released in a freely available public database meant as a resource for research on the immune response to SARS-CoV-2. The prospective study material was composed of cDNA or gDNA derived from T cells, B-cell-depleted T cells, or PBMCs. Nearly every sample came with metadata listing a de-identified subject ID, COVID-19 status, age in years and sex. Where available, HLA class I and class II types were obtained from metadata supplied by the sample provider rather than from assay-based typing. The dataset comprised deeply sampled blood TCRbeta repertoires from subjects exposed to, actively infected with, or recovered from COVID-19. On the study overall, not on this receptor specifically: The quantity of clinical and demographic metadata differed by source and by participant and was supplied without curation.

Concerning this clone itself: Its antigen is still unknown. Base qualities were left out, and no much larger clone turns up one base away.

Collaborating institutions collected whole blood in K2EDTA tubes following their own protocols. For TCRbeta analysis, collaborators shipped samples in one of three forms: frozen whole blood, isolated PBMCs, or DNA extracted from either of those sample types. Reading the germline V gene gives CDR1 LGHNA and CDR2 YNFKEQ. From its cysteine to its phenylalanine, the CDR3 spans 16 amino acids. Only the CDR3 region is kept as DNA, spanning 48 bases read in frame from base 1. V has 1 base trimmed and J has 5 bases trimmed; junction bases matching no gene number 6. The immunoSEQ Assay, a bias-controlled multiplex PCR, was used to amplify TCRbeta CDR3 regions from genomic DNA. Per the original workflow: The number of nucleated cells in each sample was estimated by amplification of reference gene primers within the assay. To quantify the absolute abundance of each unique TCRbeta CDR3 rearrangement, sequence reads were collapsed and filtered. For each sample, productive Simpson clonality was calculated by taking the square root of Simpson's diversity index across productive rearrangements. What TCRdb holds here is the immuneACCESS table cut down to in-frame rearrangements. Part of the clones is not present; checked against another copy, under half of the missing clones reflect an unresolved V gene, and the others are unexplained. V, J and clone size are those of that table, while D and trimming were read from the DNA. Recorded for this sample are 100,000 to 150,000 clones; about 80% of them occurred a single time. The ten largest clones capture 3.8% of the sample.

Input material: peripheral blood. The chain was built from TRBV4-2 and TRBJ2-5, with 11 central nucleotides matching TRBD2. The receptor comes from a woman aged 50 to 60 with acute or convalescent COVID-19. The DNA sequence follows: TGTGCCAGCAGCCAAGGTAGCGGGGGGGCATGGGAGACCCAGTACTTC. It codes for CASSQGSGGAWETQYF.